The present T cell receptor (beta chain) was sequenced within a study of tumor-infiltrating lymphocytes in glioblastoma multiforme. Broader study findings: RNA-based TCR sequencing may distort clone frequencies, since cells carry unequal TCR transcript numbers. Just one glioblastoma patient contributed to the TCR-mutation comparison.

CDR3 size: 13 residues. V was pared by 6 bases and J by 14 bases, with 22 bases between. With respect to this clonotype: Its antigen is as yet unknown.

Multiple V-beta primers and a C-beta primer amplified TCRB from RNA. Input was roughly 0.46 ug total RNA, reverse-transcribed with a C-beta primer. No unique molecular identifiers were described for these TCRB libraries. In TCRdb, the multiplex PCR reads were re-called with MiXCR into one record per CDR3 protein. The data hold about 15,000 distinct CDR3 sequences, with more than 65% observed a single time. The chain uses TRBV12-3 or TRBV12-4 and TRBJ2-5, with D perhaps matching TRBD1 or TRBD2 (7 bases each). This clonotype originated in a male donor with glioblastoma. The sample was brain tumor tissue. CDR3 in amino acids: CASSDAAGQIHYF. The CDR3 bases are TGTGCCAGCAGCGACGCAGCGGGACAGATCCATTACTTC.